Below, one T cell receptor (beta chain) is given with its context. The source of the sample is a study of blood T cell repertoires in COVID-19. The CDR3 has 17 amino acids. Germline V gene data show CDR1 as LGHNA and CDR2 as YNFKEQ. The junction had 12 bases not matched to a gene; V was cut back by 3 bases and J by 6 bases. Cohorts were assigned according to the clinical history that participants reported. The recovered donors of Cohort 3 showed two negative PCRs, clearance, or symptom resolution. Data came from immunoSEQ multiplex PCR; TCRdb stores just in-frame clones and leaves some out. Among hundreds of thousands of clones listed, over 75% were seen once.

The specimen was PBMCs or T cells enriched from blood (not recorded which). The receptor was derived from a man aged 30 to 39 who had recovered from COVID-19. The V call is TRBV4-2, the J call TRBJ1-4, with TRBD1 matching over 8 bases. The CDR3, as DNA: TGTGCCAGCAGCCAGGAGACAGGGGAGTCGGGGTATGAAAAACTGTTTTTT. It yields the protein CASSQETGESGYEKLFF.